Sequencing of this TCR beta chain was carried out in a study of tumor and adjacent non-tumor tissue in lung cancer. Study context: Stage I to III disease affected about nine men and a handful of women aged roughly 31 to 76.

Germline V gives CDR1 SGHNT, CDR2 YENEEA. This CDR3 is built from 12 residues. Worth noting for this clonotype: Its antigen remains unidentified. A read error may produce the germline difference seen at one junction end.

RNA was extracted from bulk tissue without any cell sorting. TCRbeta libraries were built with three rounds of nested PCR, modified from ARM-PCR. MiXCR, run by TCRdb on the multiplex PCR reads, gives a single entry per CDR3 protein. The sample records fewer than 100,000 distinct CDR3 sequences, over 60% being singletons. Study findings and constraints: Shorter survival was associated with higher TCR diversity in tumors. Tumor repertoires had a smaller top 100 clone share than normal lung.

What was sequenced was lung tumor tissue. This sequence joins TRBV11-3 and TRBJ2-7; TRBD1 is a possible D gene (5 bases). The source of this sequence is a woman aged 40 to 50 with non-small cell lung cancer. The DNA of the CDR3 is TGTGCCACCAATTTAGAAAGGGGCGAGCAGTATTTC. It is translated as CATNLERGEQYF.